This TCR beta chain originates from a study of blood T cell repertoires in COVID-19. Germline values: CDR1 MNHNS, CDR2 SASEGT. This CDR3 spans 15 amino acids. Trimming took 8 bases from V and 4 from J, leaving 17 bases between them. TCRdb's copy holds only in-frame clones and misses some; the assay was immunoSEQ multiplex PCR. The table has more than 250,000 clones, roughly 85% seen once. Clinical histories supplied by participants themselves formed the basis of cohort assignment. Either two negative PCRs, clearance, or symptom resolution qualified Cohort 3 donors as recovered. The clonotype was recovered from a woman in her twenties or thirties who had recovered from COVID-19. The sequenced sample was PBMCs or T cells enriched from blood (not recorded which). This chain joins TRBV6-1 and TRBJ2-2, with a possible D match to TRBD1 (5 bases). The DNA of the CDR3 is TGTGCCAGCGGGAAACAAGGGGTCGGCACCGGGGAGCTGTTTTTT. Translating it yields CASGKQGVGTGELFF.